This entry lists 16 T cell receptor beta chains sequenced from one sample in a study of blood T cell repertoires in COVID-19. Repertoires were generated with immunoSEQ multiplex PCR, while TCRdb's copy carries only in-frame clones and drops some. The sample lists 150,000 or so clones; just under 85% were seen once. Sequencing was carried out using peripheral blood. The source of these receptors is a woman aged 55 to 70 with acute or convalescent COVID-19.

The V gene is TRBV2, the J gene TRBJ2-1; 12 bases line up with TRBD2. This CDR3 has 15 amino acids. The J segment lost 3 bases and the V segment lost 4 bases, leaving 1 base of the junction unmatched. Germline V lookup: CDR1 SNHLY, CDR2 FYNNEI. The CDR3 coding sequence is TGTGCCAGCAGTGGGACTAGCGGGGTCTACAATGAGCAGTTCTTC. This encodes CASSGTSGVYNEQFF.

The sample holds one count of this clone. J is TRBJ1-4 and V is TRBV5-1; D might be TRBD1 (5 bases). V was clipped by 2 bases and J by 7 bases, with 12 bases between them. CDR1 is SGHRS, CDR2 YFSETQ, per germline. This CDR3 spans 14 amino acids. The CDR3 loop is CASSLGQGFEKLFF. CDR3 DNA: TGCGCCAGCAGCTTAGGGCAGGGTTTTGAAAAACTGTTTTTT.

The chain has TRBV7-3 and TRBJ2-5, with a possible D match to TRBD1 (6 bases). The CDR3 contains 13 residues. CDR1 is SGHTA, CDR2 FQGTGA, per germline. Between the trimmed V and J ends, which lost 5 bases and 5 bases, there was a span of 12 bases. The CDR3: CASSPTGIETQYF. CDR3 DNA sequence: TGTGCCAGCAGCCCCACAGGGATCGAGACCCAGTACTTC.

The chain carries TRBV29-1 and TRBJ2-5, with D tentatively TRBD2 (5 bases). The germline gives CDR1 SQVTM, CDR2 ANQGSEA. V lost 7 bases to trimming and J lost 2 bases, with 11 bases between them. This CDR3 region has 12 residues. CDR3 sequence (DNA): TGCAGCGCCCTACGGGGTCAAGAGACCCAGTACTTC. Its translation is CSALRGQETQYF.

V usage is TRBV7-9 and J usage is TRBJ1-3, with 8 bases aligning to TRBD1. The CDR3 extends over 15 amino acids. Germline V gene lookup returns CDR1 SEHNR and CDR2 FQNEAQ (reference sequence). V lost 3 bases, J lost 0 bases, and 1 base stayed unmatched. The CDR3 nucleotides read TGTGCCAGCAGCTTTACAGGGGGCTCTGGAAACACCATATATTTT. Protein product: CASSFTGGSGNTIYF.

The chain is built from TRBV5-8 and TRBJ1-5, with D perhaps TRBD1 (6 bases). The V end lost 0 bases, the J end lost 2 bases, and 12 bases lay between the germline ends. Germline V gene data show CDR1 as SGHTS and CDR2 as YDEGEE. This CDR3 comprises 16 residues. The CDR3 reads CASSLGGPGGNQPQHF. The CDR3 DNA reads as TGTGCCAGCAGCTTGGGTGGGCCAGGGGGCAATCAGCCCCAGCATTTT.

The chain joins TRBV19 to TRBJ1-3, with TRBD1 matching 10 bases. Trimming took 8 bases from V and 3 from J; bases not matched to a gene: 4. This CDR3 has 14 residues. Germline CDR1 and CDR2: LNHDA and SQIVND (reference sequence). The CDR3 protein is CASSWTGGGNTIYF. The CDR3 nucleotides are TGTGCCAGTTCATGGACAGGGGGTGGAAACACCATATATTTT. Full variable domain (rest looked up from reference TRBV19 and TRBJ1-3): DGGITQSPKYLFRKEGQNVTLSCEQNLNHDAMYWYRQDPGQGLRLIYYSQIVNDFQKGDIAEGYSVSREKKESFPLTVTSAQKNPTAFYLCASSWTGGGNTIYFGEGSWLTVV.

The chain employs TRBV20-1 and TRBJ1-1; 8 bases map to TRBD1. This CDR3 spans 14 amino acids. Germline loops: CDR1 DFQATT, CDR2 SNEGSKA (reference sequence). J was trimmed by 3 bases and V by 3 bases; bases with no gene match: 6. Here the CDR3 reads CSASDRGEYTEAFF. CDR3 nucleotides: TGCAGTGCTAGTGACAGGGGAGAGTACACTGAAGCTTTCTTT.

CDR3 loop: CASSAAGRETQYF. The DNA for the CDR3 is TGTGCCAGCAGTGCAGCGGGGAGAGAGACCCAGTACTTC. This chain links TRBV6-1 with TRBJ2-5; 7 bases align to TRBD2. Germline lookup yields CDR1 MNHNS and CDR2 SASEGT. The V gene end was trimmed by 4 bases and the J gene end by 4 bases; junction bases not matched to a gene: 3. The CDR3 contains 13 residues.

V is TRBV9 and J is TRBJ2-2; 10 bases fit TRBD2. The CDR3 totals 15 residues. Trimming took 0 bases from V and 4 from J; bases not matched to a gene: 0. CDR1 is SGDLS, CDR2 YYNGEE, per germline. CDR3 region: CASSVASGGTGELFF. The CDR3 DNA is TGTGCCAGCAGCGTAGCTAGCGGGGGCACCGGGGAGCTGTTTTTT.

V is TRBV6-1 and J is TRBJ2-7; 8 nucleotides agree with TRBD1. The germline CDR1 and CDR2 sequences are MNHNS and SASEGT. Germline trimming cut 4 bases from V and 3 bases from J; bases unmatched to any gene: 11. The CDR3 has 16 amino acids. The CDR3 coding sequence is TGTGCCAGCAGTGTATCAGGGACAGGAAATCTCTACGAGCAGTACGTC. Translated, it gives CASSVSGTGNLYEQYV.

This clone was observed a few times. The genes are TRBV11-2 and TRBJ1-6; TRBD1 matches 7 bases. Germline CDR1 is SGHAT and CDR2 is FQNNGV. V trimming: 5 bases; J trimming: 11 bases; junction bases outside the gene matches: 15. The CDR3 extends over 16 amino acids. The CDR3: CASSQRGGQSWAPLHF. The CDR3 bases are TGTGCCAGCAGCCAAAGAGGGGGACAGTCTTGGGCACCCCTCCACTTT.

The chain combines TRBV5-1 with TRBJ1-6, with a tentative D call TRBD1 (5 bases). This CDR3 is built from 13 residues. Germline V gene data show CDR1 as SGHRS and CDR2 as YFSETQ. The V and J ends lost 3 bases and 11 bases respectively, with 12 bases between them. The CDR3 here is CASSWGDLAPLHF. Here the CDR3 DNA reads TGCGCCAGCAGCTGGGGGGACCTTGCACCCCTCCACTTT.

The DNA of the CDR3 is TGTGCCAGCAGCTCCGGGGGGGCAGGGCAACAGCCCCAGCATTTT. Its translation is CASSSGGAGQQPQHF. The chain is built from TRBV28 and TRBJ1-5; D is perhaps TRBD1 (6 bases). V was pared by 6 bases and J by 7 bases, with 19 bases between. The CDR3 is made up of 15 amino acids. Germline CDR1 reads MDHEN; CDR2 reads SYDVKM.

The V and J genes are TRBV7-9 and TRBJ1-4; a possible D gene is TRBD1 (6 bases). CDR3 length: 16 amino acids. Germline assignment: CDR1 SEHNR and CDR2 FQNEAQ (reference sequence). The V end was cut by 5 bases, the J end by 7 bases, with 20 bases between. CDR3: CASSAIPGSGAEKLFF. DNA for the CDR3: TGTGCCAGCAGCGCAATACCGGGTTCAGGGGCTGAAAAACTGTTTTTT.

Regarding this clone: The sample carries other DNA sequences with the same CDR3. The chain couples TRBV7-2 to TRBJ1-2, with TRBD1 identical over 7 bases. The CDR3 contains 13 residues. Germline assignment: CDR1 SGHTA and CDR2 FQGNSA. V lost 6 bases, J lost 2 bases, and 3 bases stayed unmatched. This chain's CDR3 is CASRPTGNYGYTF. DNA for the CDR3: TGTGCCAGCAGGCCGACAGGGAACTATGGCTACACCTTC.